This T cell receptor (beta chain) came from a study of blood T cells in healthy people across ages (dated by TCRdb to the mid-2010s). Turning to the overall study: In model experiments, roughly one uniquely barcoded TCR beta cDNA molecule per two T cells was captured by template switching. Donors of different ages were randomly distributed across sequencing lanes to avoid experimental bias. Two additional independent replicas of 1 million unique cDNA reads from the same blood draw were analyzed for two donors (one aged 18 to 30 and one aged 80 or older). The study measured age-related changes in TCR beta repertoire diversity using deep sequencing normalized with unique cDNA molecular identifiers. The donors were divided into four age groups: young (average around 16 years), middle-aged (approximately 42), aged (about 61) and long-lived (approximately 74). What the work shows at the level of the full study, not this receptor alone: Observed TCR beta diversity per million T cells fell roughly linearly with age, and a significant reduction was already apparent by age about 36. Estimates of total diversity based on one million sequenced T cells were regarded as lower bounds and as underestimates. Because the CMV infection status of the donors was unknown, age-related changes in expanded clonotypes may potentially have been confounded. Conclusive comparison of naive and antigen-experienced compartments was prevented by the profiling of bulk unsorted PBMCs. Observed TCR beta diversity correlated strongly with the percentage of naive T cells measured by flow cytometry. The long-lived group showed more naive CD4+ T cells, fewer expanded clones and increased TCR diversity than the aged group, suggesting age selection.

The donors were 40 or so Caucasian individuals from Russia, aged roughly 6 to 95 years, who were systemically healthy. Each donor gave 8 to 10 milliliters of peripheral blood, drawn into EDTA-treated Vacutainer tubes. Ficoll-Paque density-gradient centrifugation was used to isolate PBMCs, with at least 7 million per sample. Trizol reagent was used to extract total RNA from the PBMCs, yielding at least 5.5 micrograms per sample. For every donor, flow cytometry on a PBMC aliquot measured the percentage of naive CD45RAhigh/CD27high T cells. CDR3 length: 14 amino acids, cysteine to phenylalanine. The kept DNA is CDR3 alone, 42 bases in frame from the first base. V and J are trimmed by 2 bases and 9 bases, and the gene matches miss 4 bases of the junction. Note on this clonotype: This clone's antigen is unknown. No base quality information exists; no much larger clone differs at one position.

Libraries were made using 5' RACE. The listed sequencing device is Illumina HiSeq 2500. A second PCR of about 6 to 11 cycles was performed with a sample-barcoded 5' primer and a J-beta primer mix. A unique molecular identifier was introduced onto each TCR beta cDNA molecule by a template-switch 5' adaptor carrying 12 random nucleotides. At least 3 million CDR3-containing paired-end reads were obtained from each sample. First-strand cDNA synthesis was performed from all RNA using the Mint cDNA synthesis kit, with priming by a TRBC-specific oligonucleotide. After uracil-DNA glycosylase treatment, a first 18-cycle PCR used universal primers M1SS and BC2_uni_R on all cDNA. As for the original processing: For normalization, 1 million high-quality reads were randomly selected from each sample, with every read carrying a distinct molecular identifier. Instead of being binned into consensus sequences, reads with shared molecular identifiers were discarded. MiTCR, with a Q25 quality threshold and the strictest error-elimination algorithm, was used for CDR3 identification, clonotype clustering and error correction. A nonparametric unseen species model with Euler transformation was used to estimate lower-bound total TCR beta diversity. TCRdb's own reprocessing of the public reads used fastp at Q25 and MiXCR and kept productive beta chains. All rows with the same CDR3 protein become a single entry with the most common DNA and genes. What appears here as the V and J calls and clone size reflects TCRdb's work, not the paper's. The sample table holds about 1.4 million distinct CDR3 sequences, of which approximately 59% were seen once. In total, the top ten clones hold over 5.5% of the sample.

Sequenced sample: blood. The chain is made from TRBV12-3 or TRBV12-4 and TRBJ1-6; TRBD1 fits 7 bases in the junction. The TCR was taken from a man aged 18 to 30 in good health. The nucleotide sequence is TGTGCCAGCAGTTTACAGGGGGGAGGTTCACCCCTCCACTTT. It encodes CASSLQGGGSPLHF.